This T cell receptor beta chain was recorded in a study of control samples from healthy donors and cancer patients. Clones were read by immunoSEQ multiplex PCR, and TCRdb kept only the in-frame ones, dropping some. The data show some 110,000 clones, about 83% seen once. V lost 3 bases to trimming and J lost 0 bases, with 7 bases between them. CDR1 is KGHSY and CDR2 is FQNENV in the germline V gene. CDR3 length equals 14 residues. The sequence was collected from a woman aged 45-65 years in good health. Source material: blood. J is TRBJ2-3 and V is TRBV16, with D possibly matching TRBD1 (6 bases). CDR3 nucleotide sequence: TGTGCCAGCAGCCAGAGGGGGAGCACAGATACGCAGTATTTT. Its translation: CASSQRGSTDTQYF.